The present T cell receptor (beta chain) was sequenced within a study of T cells in Graves' hyperthyroidism and ophthalmopathy. Study-level findings and limits: Ophthalmopathy prediction by the model preceded onset by a median approximately 6.9 months.

The CDR3 regions of TCR beta were amplified from RNA transcripts. An initial round of RT-PCR targeting the TCR CDR3 relied on the HTBI primer set. TCRdb reanalysed the multiplex PCR reads using MiXCR and keeps one entry per CDR3 protein. This table has about 300,000 distinct CDR3 sequences, approximately 19% appearing once. Germline values: CDR1 SGHDN, CDR2 FVKESK. V lost 1 base and J lost 5, with 5 bases in between. CDR3 length: 12 residues. Ophthalmopathy patients all had a Clinical Activity Score of at least 3, a NOSPECS grade of at least 4 and disease under 3 months old. This clonotype was found a few times. The antigen is not known.

Sequenced input: blood. The V gene is TRBV14, the J gene TRBJ1-1; no definite D call. The sequence was collected from a man aged 50 or older with Graves' ophthalmopathy. The CDR3 sequence: CASSQAVTEAFF. CDR3 in DNA: TGTGCCAGCAGCCAAGCGGTAACTGAAGCTTTCTTT.